The TCR beta chain under discussion was sequenced for a study of technical replicates of blood from a handful of donors. Data came from immunoSEQ multiplex PCR; TCRdb stores just in-frame clones and leaves some out. The data hold about 88,000 clones, with 85% to 95% observed a single time. With V trimmed by 0 bases and J by 5 bases, 17 bases remained unmatched. Germline CDR1 is LGHNA and CDR2 is YNFKEQ. The CDR3 spans 20 residues. V is TRBV4-2 and J is TRBJ2-1, with TRBD2 matching over 9 bases. What was sequenced was T cells isolated from PBMCs. The clonotype was recovered from a human donor in good health. CDR3 amino acids: CASSQDWSVGLAGSHNEQFF. CDR3 bases: TGTGCCAGCAGCCAAGATTGGAGTGTAGGGCTAGCGGGGTCTCACAATGAGCAGTTCTTC.